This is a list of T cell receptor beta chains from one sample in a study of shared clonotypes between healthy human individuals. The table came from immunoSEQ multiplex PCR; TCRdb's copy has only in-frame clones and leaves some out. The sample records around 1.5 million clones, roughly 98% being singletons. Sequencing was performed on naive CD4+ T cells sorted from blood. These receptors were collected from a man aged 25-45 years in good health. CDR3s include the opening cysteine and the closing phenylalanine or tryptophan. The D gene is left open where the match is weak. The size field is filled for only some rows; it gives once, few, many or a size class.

CDR3aa: CASSQIVTAITGELFF
CDR3nt: TGTGCCAGCAGCCAAATTGTGACAGCAATCACCGGGGAGCTGTTTTTT
j_gene: TRBJ2-2
v_gene: TRBV14
abundance: once
d_gene: .

CDR3aa: CASSLDPPGGLGTQYF
CDR3nt: TGTGCCAGCAGCTTAGACCCCCCGGGCGGTTTGGGGACCCAGTACTTC
j_gene: TRBJ2-5
v_gene: TRBV7-2
abundance: once
d_gene: .

CDR3aa: CASSLRQGAYEQYF
CDR3nt: TGTGCCAGCAGCTTGAGACAGGGGGCCTACGAGCAGTACTTC
j_gene: TRBJ2-7
v_gene: TRBV5-6
abundance: .
d_gene: TRBD1

CDR3aa: CASSPASGEQFF
CDR3nt: TGTGCCAGCTCACCAGCCAGTGGTGAGCAGTTCTTC
j_gene: TRBJ2-1
v_gene: TRBV18
abundance: .
d_gene: .

CDR3aa: CASSPGSTDTQYF
CDR3nt: TGTGCCAGCTCACCCGGAAGCACAGATACGCAGTATTTT
j_gene: TRBJ2-3
v_gene: TRBV18
abundance: .
d_gene: .

CDR3aa: CASSVGTNLGSYEQYF
CDR3nt: TGTGCCAGCAGCGTGGGCACCAACCTCGGCTCCTACGAGCAGTACTTC
j_gene: TRBJ2-7
v_gene: TRBV9
abundance: .
d_gene: .

CDR3aa: CASSWGLAGGTYNEQFF
CDR3nt: TGCGCCAGCAGCTGGGGACTAGCGGGAGGGACCTACAATGAGCAGTTCTTC
j_gene: TRBJ2-1
v_gene: TRBV5-1
abundance: once
d_gene: TRBD2

CDR3aa: CASSYWGGGENYGYTF
CDR3nt: TGTGCCAGCAGTTACTGGGGCGGGGGCGAGAACTATGGCTACACCTTC
j_gene: TRBJ1-2
v_gene: TRBV6-5
abundance: .
d_gene: .

CDR3aa: CASSLSGTSYEQYF
CDR3nt: TGTGCCAGCAGCTTATCCGGGACTAGCTACGAGCAGTACTTC
j_gene: TRBJ2-7
v_gene: TRBV7-3
abundance: .
d_gene: TRBD2

CDR3aa: CASSSGDRIMNTEAFF
CDR3nt: TGTGCCAGCAGCTCCGGGGACAGAATAATGAACACTGAAGCTTTCTTT
j_gene: TRBJ1-1
v_gene: TRBV5-6
abundance: .
d_gene: TRBD1

CDR3aa: CASRPTARGTDTQYF
CDR3nt: TGTGCCAGCAGACCAACTGCCAGGGGAACAGATACGCAGTATTTT
j_gene: TRBJ2-3
v_gene: TRBV5-6
abundance: .
d_gene: .

CDR3aa: CTSREGFEQYF
CDR3nt: TGTACTTCCCGGGAGGGTTTCGAGCAGTACTTC
j_gene: TRBJ2-7
v_gene: TRBV6-5
abundance: .
d_gene: TRBD2

CDR3aa: CASSTRVGRTYNEQFF
CDR3nt: TGTGCCAGTAGTACACGGGTGGGTCGGACCTACAATGAGCAGTTCTTC
j_gene: TRBJ2-1
v_gene: TRBV19
abundance: .
d_gene: .

CDR3aa: CASRWGGSRNEQFF
CDR3nt: TGTGCCAGCAGGTGGGGCGGGAGTCGCAATGAGCAGTTCTTC
j_gene: TRBJ2-1
v_gene: TRBV2
abundance: .
d_gene: TRBD2

CDR3aa: CASSQDHTRRQPQHF
CDR3nt: TGCGCCAGCAGCCAAGATCACACTCGGCGTCAGCCCCAGCATTTT
j_gene: TRBJ1-5
v_gene: TRBV4-3
abundance: .
d_gene: .

CDR3aa: CASSSGQGSSQYF
CDR3nt: TGTGCCAGCAGCTCGGGACAGGGGTCGTCCCAGTACTTC
j_gene: TRBJ2-5
v_gene: TRBV9
abundance: .
d_gene: TRBD1

CDR3aa: CASSVGQPSYNEQFF
CDR3nt: TGTGCCAGCAGCGTTGGACAGCCCTCCTACAATGAGCAGTTCTTC
j_gene: TRBJ2-1
v_gene: TRBV9
abundance: .
d_gene: .

CDR3aa: CASSRSNRGSPGTEAFF
CDR3nt: TGTGCCAGCTCACGATCAAACAGGGGCAGTCCGGGGACTGAAGCTTTCTTT
j_gene: TRBJ1-1
v_gene: TRBV18
abundance: .
d_gene: TRBD1

CDR3aa: CASSLPVLDWERSYEQYF
CDR3nt: TGTGCCAGCAGCCTACCCGTATTAGATTGGGAGAGGTCTTACGAGCAGTACTTC
j_gene: TRBJ2-7
v_gene: TRBV14
abundance: .
d_gene: .

CDR3aa: CATSRHRAEKLFF
CDR3nt: TGTGCCACCAGCAGACACAGGGCTGAAAAACTGTTTTTT
j_gene: TRBJ1-4
v_gene: TRBV15
abundance: .
d_gene: .

CDR3aa: CASSDSVRRIF
CDR3nt: TGTGCCAGCAGTGACTCGGTCCGCCGAATCTTT
j_gene: TRBJ1-1
v_gene: TRBV6-4
abundance: .
d_gene: .

CDR3aa: CASSVAGLAASTDTQYF
CDR3nt: TGTGCCAGCAGCGTAGCTGGACTAGCGGCTAGCACAGATACGCAGTATTTT
j_gene: TRBJ2-3
v_gene: TRBV9
abundance: once
d_gene: TRBD2

CDR3aa: CSAKTGGLETQYF
CDR3nt: TGCAGCGCTAAGACAGGGGGCTTAGAGACCCAGTACTTC
j_gene: TRBJ2-5
v_gene: TRBV29-1
abundance: .
d_gene: TRBD1

CDR3aa: CASSQVGTSGSNLIETQYF
CDR3nt: TGTGCCAGCAGCCAAGTGGGGACTAGCGGGAGCAACCTCATTGAGACCCAGTACTTC
j_gene: TRBJ2-5
v_gene: TRBV14
abundance: once
d_gene: TRBD2

CDR3aa: CASSFEGQGVYEQYF
CDR3nt: TGTGCCAGCAGTTTTGAGGGACAGGGGGTCTACGAGCAGTACTTC
j_gene: TRBJ2-7
v_gene: TRBV28
abundance: .
d_gene: TRBD1

CDR3aa: CASSQIRTSLFGYTF
CDR3nt: TGTGCCAGCAGCCAAATAAGGACATCCCTCTTTGGCTACACCTTC
j_gene: TRBJ1-2
v_gene: TRBV14
abundance: once
d_gene: .

CDR3aa: CASSRLVLAGGTEQFF
CDR3nt: TGTGCCAGCAGTAGACTAGTACTAGCGGGAGGTACTGAGCAGTTCTTC
j_gene: TRBJ2-1
v_gene: TRBV27
abundance: .
d_gene: TRBD2

CDR3aa: CASSPFQSGTYEQYF
CDR3nt: TGTGCCAGCAGTCCCTTTCAGAGCGGGACCTACGAGCAGTACTTC
j_gene: TRBJ2-7
v_gene: TRBV6-1
abundance: .
d_gene: TRBD2

CDR3aa: CASSGQGGKNTEAFF
CDR3nt: TGTGCCAGCTCCGGACAGGGCGGTAAGAACACTGAAGCTTTCTTT
j_gene: TRBJ1-1
v_gene: TRBV9
abundance: .
d_gene: TRBD1

CDR3aa: CASSDGRANYF
CDR3nt: TGCGCCAGCAGTGACGGGAGGGCAAATTACTTC
j_gene: TRBJ2-7
v_gene: TRBV10-1
abundance: .
d_gene: TRBD2

CDR3aa: CASSPLNGYTF
CDR3nt: TGTGCCAGCAGTCCCTTGAATGGCTACACCTTC
j_gene: TRBJ1-2
v_gene: TRBV7-2
abundance: .
d_gene: .

CDR3aa: CASSYSGGGAGGYTF
CDR3nt: TGTGCCAGCAGTTACTCTGGAGGGGGCGCCGGTGGCTACACCTTC
j_gene: TRBJ1-2
v_gene: TRBV6-6
abundance: .
d_gene: TRBD1

CDR3aa: CAISEGEWGGTYEQYF
CDR3nt: TGTGCCATCAGTGAGGGTGAATGGGGGGGCACCTACGAGCAGTACTTC
j_gene: TRBJ2-7
v_gene: TRBV10-3
abundance: .
d_gene: .

CDR3aa: CASSLLQGYEQYF
CDR3nt: TGTGCCAGCAGTTTACTACAGGGCTACGAGCAGTACTTC
j_gene: TRBJ2-7
v_gene: TRBV28
abundance: .
d_gene: .

CDR3aa: CASSLWGGNDVETQYF
CDR3nt: TGTGCCAGCAGTTTATGGGGGGGCAATGATGTGGAGACCCAGTACTTC
j_gene: TRBJ2-5
v_gene: TRBV27
abundance: .
d_gene: .

CDR3aa: CASRSRDRAYEQYF
CDR3nt: TGTGCCAGCAGATCCAGGGATCGGGCTTACGAGCAGTACTTC
j_gene: TRBJ2-7
v_gene: TRBV25-1
abundance: .
d_gene: .

CDR3aa: CASSSLSGSGNEQFF
CDR3nt: TGTGCCAGCAGTTCGCTGAGCGGGAGTGGAAATGAGCAGTTCTTC
j_gene: TRBJ2-1
v_gene: TRBV28
abundance: .
d_gene: TRBD2

CDR3aa: CASSLDAGTVSKLFF
CDR3nt: TGTGCCAGCAGCTTAGACGCAGGGACTGTCTCAAAACTGTTTTTT
j_gene: TRBJ1-4
v_gene: TRBV7-2
abundance: .
d_gene: .

CDR3aa: CASRPGTGNEKLFF
CDR3nt: TGTGCCAGCAGGCCCGGGACAGGGAATGAAAAACTGTTTTTT
j_gene: TRBJ1-4
v_gene: TRBV28
abundance: .
d_gene: TRBD1

CDR3aa: CASSQVRWGELFF
CDR3nt: TGTGCCAGCAGCCAAGTCCGTTGGGGGGAGCTGTTTTTT
j_gene: TRBJ2-2
v_gene: TRBV14
abundance: .
d_gene: .

CDR3aa: CASILSYEQYF
CDR3nt: TGTGCCAGCATTCTCTCCTACGAGCAGTACTTC
j_gene: TRBJ2-7
v_gene: TRBV25-1
abundance: .
d_gene: .

CDR3aa: CASSDRGTVTYEQYF
CDR3nt: TGTGCCAGCAGCGATAGGGGGACAGTAACCTACGAGCAGTACTTC
j_gene: TRBJ2-7
v_gene: TRBV11-2
abundance: .
d_gene: TRBD1